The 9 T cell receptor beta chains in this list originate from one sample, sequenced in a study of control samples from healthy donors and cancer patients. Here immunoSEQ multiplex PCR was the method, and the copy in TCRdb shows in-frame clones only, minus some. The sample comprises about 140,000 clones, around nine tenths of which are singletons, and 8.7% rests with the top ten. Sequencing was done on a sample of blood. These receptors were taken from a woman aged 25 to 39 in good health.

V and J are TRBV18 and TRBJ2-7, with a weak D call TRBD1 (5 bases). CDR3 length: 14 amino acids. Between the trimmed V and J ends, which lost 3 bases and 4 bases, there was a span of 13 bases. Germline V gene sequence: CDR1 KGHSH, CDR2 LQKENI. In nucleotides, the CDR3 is TGTGCCAGCTCACCGTCGGGCAGGGTGTACGAGCAGTACTTC. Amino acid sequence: CASSPSGRVYEQYF.

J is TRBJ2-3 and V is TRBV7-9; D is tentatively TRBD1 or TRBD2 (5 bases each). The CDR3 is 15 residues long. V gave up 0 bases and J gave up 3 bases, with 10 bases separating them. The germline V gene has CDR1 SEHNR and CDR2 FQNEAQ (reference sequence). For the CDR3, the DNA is TGTGCCAGCAGCTTAGCTGGGACCAAAACAGATACGCAGTATTTT. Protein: CASSLAGTKTDTQYF.

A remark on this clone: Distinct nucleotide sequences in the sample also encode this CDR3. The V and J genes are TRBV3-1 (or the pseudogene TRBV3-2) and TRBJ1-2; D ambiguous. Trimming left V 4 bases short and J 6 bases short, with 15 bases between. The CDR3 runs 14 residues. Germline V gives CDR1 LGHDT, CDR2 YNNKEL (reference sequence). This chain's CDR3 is CASSLQLLPNGYTF. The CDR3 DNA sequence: TGTGCCAGCAGCCTCCAGTTATTGCCGAATGGCTACACCTTC.

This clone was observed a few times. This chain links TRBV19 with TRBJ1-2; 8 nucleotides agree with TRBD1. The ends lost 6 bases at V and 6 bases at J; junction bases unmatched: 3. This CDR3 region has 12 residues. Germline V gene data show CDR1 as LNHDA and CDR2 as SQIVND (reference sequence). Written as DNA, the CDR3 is TGTGCCAGTAGCGACAGGGGACATGGCTACACCTTC. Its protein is CASSDRGHGYTF.

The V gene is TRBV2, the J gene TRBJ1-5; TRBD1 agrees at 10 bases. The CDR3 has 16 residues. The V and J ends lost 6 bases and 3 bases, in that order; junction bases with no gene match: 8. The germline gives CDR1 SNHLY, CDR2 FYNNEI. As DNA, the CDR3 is TGTGCCAGCAGCGGGACAGGGGTGCCCCTCAATCAGCCCCAGCATTTT. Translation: CASSGTGVPLNQPQHF.

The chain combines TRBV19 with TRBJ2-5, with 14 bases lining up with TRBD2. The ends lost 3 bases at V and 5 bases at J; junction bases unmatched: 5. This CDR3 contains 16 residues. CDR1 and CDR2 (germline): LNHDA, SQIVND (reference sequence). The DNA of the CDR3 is TGTGCCAGTAGTATGGGGACTAGCGGGAGTGTCGAGACCCAGTACTTC. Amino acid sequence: CASSMGTSGSVETQYF.

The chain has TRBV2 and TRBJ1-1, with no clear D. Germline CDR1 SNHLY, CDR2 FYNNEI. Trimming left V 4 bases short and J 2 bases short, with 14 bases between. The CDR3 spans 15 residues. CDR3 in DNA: TGTGCCAGCAGTGGGGGTAGAAGGGTCAACACTGAAGCTTTCTTT. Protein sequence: CASSGGRRVNTEAFF.

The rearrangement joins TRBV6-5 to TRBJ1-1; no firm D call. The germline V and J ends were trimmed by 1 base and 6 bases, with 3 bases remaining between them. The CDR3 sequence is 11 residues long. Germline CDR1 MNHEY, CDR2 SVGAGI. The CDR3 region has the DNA TGTGCCAGCAGTTACTTATCTGAAGCTTTCTTT. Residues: CASSYLSEAFF.

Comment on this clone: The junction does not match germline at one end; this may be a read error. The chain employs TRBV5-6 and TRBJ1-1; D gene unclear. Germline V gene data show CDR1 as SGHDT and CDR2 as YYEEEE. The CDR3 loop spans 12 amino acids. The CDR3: CASTRWQLGPLF. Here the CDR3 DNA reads TGTGCCAGCACCCGGTGGCAGTTAGGCCCCCTCTTT.